One sample yielded the 2 T cell receptor beta chains listed below, sequenced in a study of T cell responses to AZD1222 COVID-19 vaccine. The table came from immunoSEQ multiplex PCR; TCRdb's copy has only in-frame clones and leaves some out. The sample has roughly 160,000 clones; approximately 90% are singletons. The sample here was peripheral blood, taken 28 days after the second AZD1222 dose. These receptors were collected from an adult who received the AZD1222 COVID-19 vaccine.

This chain's CDR3 is CASRPGLTAPGNTIYF. CDR3 sequence (DNA): TGTGCCAGCAGGCCGGGACTCACGGCTCCCGGAAACACCATATATTTT. The chain couples TRBV28 to TRBJ1-3; possible D gene TRBD1, 5 bases. Deletions cut 6 bases from V and 4 bases from J, with 19 bases between. The CDR3 is 16 residues long. The germline gives CDR1 MDHEN, CDR2 SYDVKM.

Worth noting for this clone: This sample includes further DNA sequences coding for the same CDR3. V gene TRBV5-1 combines with J gene TRBJ1-2; D gene unclear. Trimming stripped 0 bases from V and 5 bases from J, with 5 bases between. There are 12 residues in the CDR3. Germline CDR1 and CDR2: SGHRS and YFSETQ. CDR3 bases: TGCGCCAGCAGCTTGGTGGGGTATGGCTACACCTTC. Amino acid sequence: CASSLVGYGYTF. Filled out from reference TRBV5-1 and TRBJ1-2, the complete variable domain reads KAGVTQTPRYLIKTRGQQVTLSCSPISGHRSVSWYQQTPGQGLQFLFEYFSETQRNKGNFPGRFSGRQFSNSRSEMNVSTLELGDSALYLCASSLVGYGYTFGSGTRLTVV.